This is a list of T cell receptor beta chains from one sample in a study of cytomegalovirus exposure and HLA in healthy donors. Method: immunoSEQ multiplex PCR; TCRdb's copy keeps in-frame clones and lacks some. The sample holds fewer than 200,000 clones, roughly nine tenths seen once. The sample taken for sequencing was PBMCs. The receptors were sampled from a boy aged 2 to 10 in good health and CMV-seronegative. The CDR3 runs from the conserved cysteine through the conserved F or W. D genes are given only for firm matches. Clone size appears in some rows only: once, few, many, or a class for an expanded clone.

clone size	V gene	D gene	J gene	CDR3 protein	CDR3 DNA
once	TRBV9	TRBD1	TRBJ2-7	CASSRGQAGRSSYEQYF	TGTGCCAGCAGCCGAGGACAGGCCGGAAGGAGCTCCTACGAGCAGTACTTC
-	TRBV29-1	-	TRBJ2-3	CSVGPGGSGTSDTQYF	TGCAGCGTTGGCCCCGGGGGTAGCGGCACCTCAGATACGCAGTATTTT
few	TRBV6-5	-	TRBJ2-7	CASSYSFGSYEQYF	TGTGCCAGCAGTTACTCGTTCGGGTCCTACGAGCAGTACTTC
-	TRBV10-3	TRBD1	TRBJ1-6	CATRTGGRDSPLHF	TGTGCCACCAGGACAGGGGGCCGTGATTCACCCCTCCACTTT
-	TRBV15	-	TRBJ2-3	CATTIGRGTSTDTQYF	TGTGCCACCACCATAGGGCGGGGTACTAGCACAGATACGCAGTATTTT
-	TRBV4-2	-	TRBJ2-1	CASSPGSRGYDLLLRQYNEQFF	TGTGCCAGCAGCCCCGGTAGTCGAGGATATGACCTTCTTCTCCGGCAATACAATGAGCAGTTCTTC
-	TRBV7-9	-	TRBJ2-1	CASSSGLTYNEQFF	TGTGCCAGCAGCTCGGGACTGACCTACAATGAGCAGTTCTTC
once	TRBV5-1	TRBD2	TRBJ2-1	CASSFLAGVMNEQFF	TGCGCCAGCAGCTTTTTAGCGGGAGTAATGAATGAGCAGTTCTTC
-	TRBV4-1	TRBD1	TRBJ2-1	CASSQDRTGQNEQFF	TGCGCCAGCAGCCAAGATCGGACAGGACAGAATGAGCAGTTCTTC
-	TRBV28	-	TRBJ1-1	CASRDTMNTEAFF	TGTGCCAGCAGGGACACCATGAACACTGAAGCTTTCTTT
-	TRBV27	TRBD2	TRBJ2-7	CASSLREGPAYEQYF	TGTGCCAGCAGTTTACGGGAGGGGCCAGCCTACGAGCAGTACTTC
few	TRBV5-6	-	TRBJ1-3	CASSVPGNTIYF	TGTGCCAGCAGCGTTCCGGGGAACACCATATATTTT
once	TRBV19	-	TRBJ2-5	CASSRDIEETQYF	TGTGCCAGTAGTCGGGACATAGAAGAGACCCAGTACTTC
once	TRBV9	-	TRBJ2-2	CASSVAASVNTGELFF	TGTGCCAGCAGCGTAGCGGCTAGCGTGAACACCGGGGAGCTGTTTTTT
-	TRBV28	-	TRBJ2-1	CASSLPPRNYNEQFF	TGTGCCAGCAGCTTGCCACCGCGAAATTACAATGAGCAGTTCTTC
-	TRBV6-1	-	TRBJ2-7	CASSAGTTSYEQYF	TGTGCCAGCAGCGCCGGGACAACTTCCTACGAGCAGTACTTC
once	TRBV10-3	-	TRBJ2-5	CAISESIGSGETQYF	TGTGCCATCAGTGAGTCCATCGGGAGCGGCGAGACCCAGTACTTC
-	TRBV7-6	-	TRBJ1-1	CASSFRGYGDTEAFF	TGTGCCAGCAGCTTCAGGGGTTATGGGGACACTGAAGCTTTCTTT
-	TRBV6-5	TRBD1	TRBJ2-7	CASSSGSGGYEQYF	TGTGCCAGCAGTTCAGGGTCAGGGGGTTACGAGCAGTACTTC
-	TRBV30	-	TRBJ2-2	CAWSVGVSGELFF	TGTGCCTGGAGTGTCGGGGTTTCCGGGGAGCTGTTTTTT
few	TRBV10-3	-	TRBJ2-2	CAISADKDNTGELFF	TGTGCCATCAGTGCGGACAAGGACAACACCGGGGAGCTGTTTTTT
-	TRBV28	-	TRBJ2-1	CASSLARGFDEQFF	TGTGCCAGCAGTTTGGCCAGGGGATTCGATGAGCAGTTCTTC
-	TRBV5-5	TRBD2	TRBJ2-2	CASSARLAGGSSNTGELFF	TGTGCCAGCAGCGCGAGACTAGCGGGAGGTTCGTCGAACACCGGGGAGCTGTTTTTT
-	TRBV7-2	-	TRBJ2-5	CASSLALDSAQETQYF	TGTGCCAGCAGCTTAGCGCTTGATAGCGCTCAAGAGACCCAGTACTTC
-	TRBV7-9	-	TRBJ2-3	CASSRPGDRDTQYF	TGTGCCAGCAGCCGGCCAGGGGACCGAGATACGCAGTATTTT
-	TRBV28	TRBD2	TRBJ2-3	CASSGRKLAGVDTQYF	TGTGCCAGCAGTGGACGGAAACTAGCGGGGGTAGATACGCAGTATTTT
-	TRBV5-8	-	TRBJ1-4	CASSLGRGDEKLFF	TGTGCCAGCAGCTTGGGCCGGGGAGATGAAAAACTGTTTTTT
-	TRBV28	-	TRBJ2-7	CASIPGGLRAYEQYF	TGTGCCAGCATTCCAGGGGGGCTCAGGGCCTACGAGCAGTACTTC
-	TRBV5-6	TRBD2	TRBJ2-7	CASSPGGYEQYF	TGTGCCAGCAGCCCGGGGGGCTACGAGCAGTACTTC
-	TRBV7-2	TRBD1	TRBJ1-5	CASSFERTGRKWPQHF	TGTGCCAGCAGCTTTGAACGGACAGGGCGGAAGTGGCCCCAGCATTTT
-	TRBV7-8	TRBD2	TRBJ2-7	CASSASGGSSYEQYF	TGTGCCAGCAGCGCAAGCGGGGGGAGCTCCTACGAGCAGTACTTC